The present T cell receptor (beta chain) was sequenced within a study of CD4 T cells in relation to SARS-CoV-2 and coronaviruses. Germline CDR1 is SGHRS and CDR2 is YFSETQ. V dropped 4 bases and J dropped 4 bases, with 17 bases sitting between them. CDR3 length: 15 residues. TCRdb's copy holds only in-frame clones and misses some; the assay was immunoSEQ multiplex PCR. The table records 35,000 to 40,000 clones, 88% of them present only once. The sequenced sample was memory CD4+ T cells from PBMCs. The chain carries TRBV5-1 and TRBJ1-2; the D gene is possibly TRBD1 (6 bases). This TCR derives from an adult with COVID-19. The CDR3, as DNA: TGCGCCAGCAGCGAACAGGGAGGGGTTGTCTATGGCTACACCTTC. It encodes CASSEQGGVVYGYTF.